These T cell receptor beta chains were read from a single sample in a study of human T cells and chemical hapten exposure. MiXCR was run by TCRdb on the RACE reads, yielding one entry per CDR3 protein. The table includes about 290,000 distinct CDR3 sequences, 7.7% detected once. The sequencing here drew on whole blood, taken in connection with sensitization to the hapten diphenylcyclopropenone (DPC). The origin of the receptors is a man between 18 and 35 years old with alopecia areata. Some clones in this sample may be carry-over from other donors' samples. CDR3s include the opening cysteine and the closing phenylalanine or tryptophan. D genes are given only for firm matches. Some rows have no size entry. The others give once, few or many, or a class for an expanded clone.

clone size,J gene,D gene,V gene,CDR3 protein,CDR3 DNA
few,TRBJ2-2,.,TRBV14,CASRIGVNTGELFF,TGTGCCAGCAGGATCGGGGTAAACACCGGGGAGCTGTTTTTT
few,TRBJ2-6,.,TRBV12-3/TRBV12-4,CAIRLASGANVLTF,TGTGCCATCCGCTTGGCCTCTGGGGCCAACGTCCTGACTTTC
few,TRBJ2-2,.,TRBV14,CASSRMRVPGKELFF,TGTGCCAGCAGCCGCATGCGGGTACCCGGCAAAGAGCTGTTTTTT
few,TRBJ1-5,.,TRBV4-1,CASSQGYASGLRQPQHF,TGCGCCAGCAGCCAAGGGTATGCGTCCGGGCTAAGGCAGCCCCAGCATTTT
many,TRBJ1-2,TRBD1,TRBV29-1,CSVVPGQGADYGYTF,TGCAGCGTTGTTCCGGGACAGGGGGCGGACTATGGCTACACCTTC
.,TRBJ1-5,TRBD1,TRBV12-3/TRBV12-4,CASSPDRVYQPQHF,TGTGCCAGCAGCCCCGACAGGGTTTACCAGCCCCAGCATTTT
.,TRBJ2-1,.,TRBV29-1,CSVDTGLRNEQFF,TGCAGCGTTGACACGGGGCTACGAAATGAGCAGTTCTTC
many,TRBJ2-4,.,TRBV7-9,CASSPSVFLAKNIQYF,TGTGCCAGCAGCCCTTCGGTATTTCTAGCCAAAAACATTCAGTACTTC
.,TRBJ1-3,TRBD1,TRBV7-2,CASSTQGDGNTIYF,TGTGCCAGCAGCACTCAGGGGGATGGAAACACCATATATTTT
many,TRBJ2-1,TRBD2,TRBV9,CASSAGLSLQNEQFF,TGTGCCAGCAGCGCGGGACTATCCCTACAAAATGAGCAGTTCTTC
.,TRBJ1-5,.,TRBV7-2,CASSYDIDQPQHF,TGTGCCAGCAGCTATGACATCGATCAGCCCCAGCATTTT
.,TRBJ1-3,TRBD1,TRBV10-2,CASGNRGTGNTIYF,TGCGCCAGCGGGAACAGGGGAACTGGAAACACCATATATTTT
few,TRBJ1-2,.,TRBV7-2,CASSFSSSYGYTF,TGTGCCAGCAGCTTCTCATCCAGCTATGGCTACACCTTC
many,TRBJ2-5,TRBD1,TRBV5-6,CASSEGQGETQYF,TGTGCCAGCAGCGAAGGACAGGGCGAGACCCAGTACTTC
few,TRBJ2-3,.,TRBV11-2,CASTRAPTDTQYF,TGTGCCAGCACCCGGGCGCCCACAGATACGCAGTATTTT
.,TRBJ2-1,TRBD1,TRBV12-3/TRBV12-4,CASSLVTGVNEQFF,TGTGCCAGCAGTTTAGTGACAGGGGTAAATGAGCAGTTCTTC
.,TRBJ2-3,.,TRBV6-2/TRBV6-3,CASSYRSLSLDTQYF,TGTGCCAGCAGTTACCGATCCCTTTCACTGGATACGCAGTATTTT
.,TRBJ2-7,TRBD2,TRBV20-1,CSASSGGEFYEQYF,TGCAGTGCTAGTAGCGGGGGTGAATTCTACGAGCAGTACTTC
few,TRBJ2-5,TRBD1,TRBV5-4,CASSFYRGREETQYF,TGTGCCAGCAGCTTCTACAGGGGCAGGGAAGAGACCCAGTACTTC
many,TRBJ1-2,.,TRBV29-1,CSVASSDYGYTF,TGCAGCGTTGCGAGCTCTGACTATGGCTACACCTTC
many,TRBJ1-1,.,TRBV5-1,CASSLKGGTEAFF,TGCGCCAGCAGCTTGAAGGGGGGTACTGAAGCTTTCTTT
few,TRBJ2-7,TRBD2,TRBV3-1,CASSQGSGVRTYEQYF,TGTGCCAGCAGCCAAGGAAGCGGGGTGAGGACCTACGAGCAGTACTTC
few,TRBJ2-3,.,TRBV6-5,CASSLRSDTDTQYF,TGTGCCAGCAGCCTGAGATCTGACACAGATACGCAGTATTTT
few,TRBJ1-2,.,TRBV7-9,CASSLLWAGPNYGYTF,TGTGCCAGCAGCTTACTTTGGGCAGGGCCTAACTATGGCTACACCTTC
many,TRBJ1-5,TRBD1,TRBV20-1,CSAEGAGGQPQHF,TGCAGTGCTGAGGGGGCAGGGGGACAGCCCCAGCATTTT
.,TRBJ1-1,.,TRBV7-2,CASSFIFSDTEAFF,TGTGCCAGCAGCTTCATTTTCAGCGACACTGAAGCTTTCTTT
few,TRBJ1-3,.,TRBV9,CASSVAPDSGNTVYF,TGTGCCAGCAGCGTAGCGCCAGACTCTGGAAACACCGTATATTTT
few,TRBJ1-2,TRBD1,TRBV12-3/TRBV12-4,CASSSRDRGWYGYTF,TGTGCCAGCAGTTCCCGGGACAGGGGTTGGTATGGCTACACCTTC